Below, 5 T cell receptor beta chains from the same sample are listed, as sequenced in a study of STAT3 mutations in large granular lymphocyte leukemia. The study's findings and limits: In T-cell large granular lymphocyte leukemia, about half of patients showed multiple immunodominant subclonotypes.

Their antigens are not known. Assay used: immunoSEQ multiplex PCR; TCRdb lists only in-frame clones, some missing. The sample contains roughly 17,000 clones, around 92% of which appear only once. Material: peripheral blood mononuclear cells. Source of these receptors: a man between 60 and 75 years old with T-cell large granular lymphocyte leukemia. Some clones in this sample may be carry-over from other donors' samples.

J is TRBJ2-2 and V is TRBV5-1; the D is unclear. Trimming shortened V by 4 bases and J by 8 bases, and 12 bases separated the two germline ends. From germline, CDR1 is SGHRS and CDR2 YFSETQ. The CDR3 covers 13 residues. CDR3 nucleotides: TGCGCCAGCAGCCAAGATCCTCAGGGGGAGCTGTTTTTT. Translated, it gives CASSQDPQGELFF.

The CDR3 nucleotides read TGTGCCAGCAGCTTCCCCGAGGGACAGGGAAACTACGAGCAGTACTTC. It encodes CASSFPEGQGNYEQYF. V usage is TRBV7-2 and J usage is TRBJ2-7; 9 bases agree with TRBD1. Germline-derived CDR1 and CDR2 are SGHTA and FQGNSA. Trimming cost V 3 bases and J 3 bases; bases outside gene matches: 9. This CDR3 contains 16 residues.

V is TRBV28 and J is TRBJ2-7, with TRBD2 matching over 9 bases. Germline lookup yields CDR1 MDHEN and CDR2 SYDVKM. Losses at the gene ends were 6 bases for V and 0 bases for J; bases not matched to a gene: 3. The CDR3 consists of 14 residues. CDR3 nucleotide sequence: TGTGCCAGCAGGTTTAGCGGGAGCTCCTACGAGCAGTACTTC. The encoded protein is CASRFSGSSYEQYF.

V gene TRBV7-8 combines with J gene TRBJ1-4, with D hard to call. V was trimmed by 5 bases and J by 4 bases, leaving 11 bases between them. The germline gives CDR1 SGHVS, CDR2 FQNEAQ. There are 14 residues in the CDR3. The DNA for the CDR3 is TGTGCCAGCAGCCTGGGCACTCGTAATGAAAAACTGTTTTTT. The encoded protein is CASSLGTRNEKLFF.

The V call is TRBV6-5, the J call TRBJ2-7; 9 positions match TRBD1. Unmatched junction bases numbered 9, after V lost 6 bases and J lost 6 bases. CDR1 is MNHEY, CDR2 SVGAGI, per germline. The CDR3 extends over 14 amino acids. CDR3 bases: TGTGCCAGCAGATACAGGGGGCAATATGGCGAGCAGTACTTC. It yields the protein CASRYRGQYGEQYF.